This T cell receptor (beta chain) was captured by sequencing in a study of spatial heterogeneity in lung cancer. The study's findings and limits: Tumoral mutation counts were tracked by counts of expanded intratumoral alpha and beta TCRs.

Sample time point: sample taken at primary tumor resection. In regard to this clonotype: Its antigen is currently unknown. A read error is possible here, since a much larger clone lies one base away. Likely a read error: the CDR3 ends without its conserved phenylalanine or tryptophan.

In TCRdb, the 5' RACE reads were re-called with MiXCR into one record per CDR3 protein. The table includes 16,000 or so distinct CDR3 sequences, around 7% detected once. This specimen was lung tumor tissue, taken at surgery. The sequence was collected from a female donor with early-stage non-small cell lung cancer.

The CDR3 DNA sequence: TGTGCCAGCACCCGCTCTGGGGCCAACGTCCTGACTCTC. Amino acid sequence: CASTRSGANVLTL. This sequence joins TRBV12-3 or TRBV12-4 and TRBJ2-6, with unresolved D. The CDR3 extends over 13 amino acids. Trimming took 7 bases from V and 0 from J, leaving 4 bases between them.